Reported below is one T cell receptor beta chain. The clone's antigen remains unknown. No much larger clone exists at a distance of one base, and base qualities are not known. Taken from the germline V gene, the CDR1 and CDR2 loops are SGHTA and FQGNSA. Trimming takes 0 bases from V and 5 bases from J, and the germline ends sit 7 bases apart. The CDR3, cysteine through phenylalanine, is 13 amino acids long. Only the CDR3 DNA stays, 39 bases, in frame from base 1. The cohort was made up of several hundred healthy bone marrow donors. At the time of sampling, every cohort member was nominally healthy, though immune exposures that went unrecorded were likely present. The donor was CMV seropositive and belonged to the group of around 300 seropositive cohort members. A peripheral blood sample was provided by each donor, and peripheral blood mononuclear cells were used for TCR beta sequencing. Genomic DNA extraction from the blood cell samples was performed with the Qiagen DNeasy Blood Extraction Kit.

The data were taken from a study of cytomegalovirus exposure and HLA in healthy donors (dated by TCRdb to about 2017). Regarding the study in general: According to an earlier analysis of 587 of the donors, 150 million to 200 million T cells yielded over 100 million unique TCR beta sequences and roughly 280 Gb of sequence data. An early release covering 500 to 750 HLA-typed donors comprised 250 to 350 gigabases of sequencing data and tens of millions of unique TCR sequences. Of the roughly 390 genotyped donors, around 81% fell in the genetic ancestry cluster associated with self-reported Caucasian donors. The study was designed to test whether signatures of past pathogen exposure could be identified by cataloging public T cell receptors. The T cell repertoires of 550 to 850 subjects were profiled by immunosequencing and related to cytomegalovirus serostatus. In addition to the first cohort of 650 to 750 subjects, a separate validation cohort of 130 or so different subjects was used. The study combined high-throughput TCR immunosequencing, statistical association of individual TCRs with disease status, and machine learning to predict cytomegalovirus infection status. A later analysis re-examined previously published TCR beta repertoires from just over 650 donors and added high-resolution HLA genotyping to investigate patterns of TCR occurrence. Rather than drawing on any new phenotypic data, the later analysis identified candidate immune exposures from TCR beta sequences and the way those sequences occurred across donors. To decide whether each TCR beta V gene segment behaved as functional or pseudogenic, an earlier analysis of approximately 600 of the donors relied on high-throughput TCR beta sequencing. Donor age, sex, ethnicity and CMV serostatus were collected together with the repertoire data. A later genetic analysis took genome-wide SNP genotypes for about 65% of the 666 donors and used that subset as a discovery cohort. All discovery cohort repertoires had been generated on a single sequencing platform. HLA typing covered class I and class II loci at four-digit resolution. Typing coverage varied by locus: 629-630 donors for A, B, C, DRB1 and DQB1; roughly 510 for DQA1; about 600 for DPA1; approximately 490 for DPB1. Because of strong linkage in the cohort, 5 or 6 DR-DQ haplotypes were treated as single units for association and clustering. On average, roughly 250,000 unique TCR beta nucleotide sequences were sequenced per donor among 398 genotyped donors of the cohort, with roughly a sixth of those sequences being non-productive. Study-wide conclusions, independent of this receptor: Across donors, most TCR sequences were observed very rarely, whereas some public TCRs were present in many individuals. An earlier analysis of approximately 500 of the donors showed that most TCR beta V segments appeared in productive rearrangements either about 87% or about 30% of the time, which broadly matched IMGT annotations. In a later genetic analysis, fewer N-insertions in productive TCRs were reported among donors in an Asian-associated ancestry cluster than the approximately 630-donor mean. Strong co-occurrence of HLA alleles, especially DR and DQ, made assigning TCR associations to individual alleles difficult. The only immune exposure information available for the cohort was CMV serostatus. Because counts were too low, more than 15 rarely observed V segments, including chromosome 9 orphons, were excluded from the earlier analysis of around 640 of the donors. Presence/absence analyses assumed roughly uniform sequencing depth across donors, an assumption that may not hold. In a later analysis, the rate of TCR association differed among HLA loci, with DRB1 alleles having the most associated TCRs and HLA-C alleles having the fewest. The 87-base-pair reads could not distinguish some IMGT-functional V segments, including TRBV6-2 and TRBV6-3, so those segments were excluded. The sequencing pipeline was judged likely to have produced a cluster of highly shared sequence variants as a technical artifact. HLA typing was unavailable for some donors at each locus, so association tests used only the typed subset. V-gene and J-gene trimming of TCR beta chains was associated with a missense DCLRE1C variant in a later genetic analysis, and the association was replicated in an independent cohort. It was suggested by the authors that the approach could potentially be generalized to other disease states and immunological phenotypes. A further reported finding was that TCR beta sequences accurately predicted the HLA-A and HLA-B alleles for most subjects in the first cohort. This cohort had only TCR beta chains sequenced, and the lack of alpha or paired-chain data limited which features could be detected. A later analysis associated 16,951 TCR beta sequences with specific HLA alleles at a false discovery rate of 0.05. In a later analysis, HLA-associated TCR beta chains were found to be more clonally expanded and to have lower generation probabilities than equally common non-associated chains. According to a later analysis, parvovirus B19, influenza, CMV and Epstein-Barr virus appeared linked to several top co-occurrence clusters. Linkage disequilibrium might explain the correlated functional status among segregating V segments, but an unknown experimental factor could not be ruled out. Three of the identified cytomegalovirus-associated TCR beta chains were confirmed in vitro to be specific for cytomegalovirus antigens. The study listed over 150 TCR beta chains as associated with cytomegalovirus. Cytomegalovirus status was reported to be diagnosed by the classifier with high specificity and sensitivity in both the original and validation cohorts. Most CMV-associated TCR beta chains appeared to be HLA-restricted in a later analysis, and the HLA associations seemed to be driven largely by CMV exposure.

The method was the immunoSEQ multiplex PCR assay. The multiplex PCR relied on a mix of 60 forward primers for TCR Vbeta segments and 13 reverse primers for TCR Jbeta segments. A multiplex PCR assay on genomic DNA amplified the CDR3 region of rearranged TCR beta genes. The amplified TCR beta libraries were sequenced on the Illumina HiSeq System as 87-base-pair reads. In the original analysis: A later analysis tallied roughly 76 million unique TCR beta chains across the 660 or so repertoires, and approximately 11 million of those chains were shared by two or more donors. Raw reads were error-corrected and collapsed into unique sequences with a nearest-neighbor algorithm that merged closely related sequences to remove PCR and sequencing errors. To assign V, D and J gene segments, CDR3 sequences were aligned to IMGT reference sequences. For a sequence to be retained, a match of at least six nucleotides to both a V gene segment and a J gene segment was required. Rearrangements were classified as productive when the CDR3 lacked stop codons and remained in frame with V and J, and all other rearrangements were classified as non-productive. CDR3 was defined by IMGT convention, running from the second conserved V-encoded cysteine to the conserved J-encoded phenylalanine. The earlier analysis of roughly 590 of the donors excluded any sequence lacking an unambiguous match to a single V gene segment. An earlier analysis of roughly 590 of the donors called V segments functional above 56.7% productive rearrangements and segregating when the between-donor standard deviation exceeded 5%. A statistical classification framework was built for diagnosing cytomegalovirus status from the catalog of TCR beta chain sequences. In a later analysis, V and J genes were assigned by comparing TCR nucleotide sequences against IMGT/GENE-DB human TR gene sequences. The TCRdist pipeline was used in a later analysis to assign CDR3 sequences and most-parsimonious VDJ recombination scenarios. A later analysis defined each TCR beta chain by its CDR3 amino acid sequence plus V-gene family, and excluded reads lacking a unique V-gene family. To address suspected cross-contamination and a sequencing artifact, a later analysis removed under 600 highly shared, low-generation-probability nucleotide sequences. In a later analysis, a clonal expansion index for each public chain was calculated from normalized within-repertoire ranks of inferred template counts. In a later analysis, generation probabilities were computed with a VDJ recombination model fitted to out-of-frame rearrangements, and the resulting probabilities were checked against IGoR. A later analysis scored TCR-TCR, TCR-HLA and TCR-CMV co-occurrence with hypergeometric tests, applying a repertoire-size bias correction to TCR pairs. False discovery rates were estimated in a later analysis by permuting HLA or CMV assignments 20 times. In a later analysis, co-occurring TCRs were grouped using DBSCAN, and TCRdist sequence similarity was added for clustering within HLA-allele-positive subsets. For co-occurrence clustering, repertoires with fewer than 30,000 or more than 120,000 public chains were excluded, along with five or six repertoires with anomalous nucleotide sharing. The source is immuneACCESS, and TCRdb retained only in-frame sequences with V and J called. Part of the clones is not carried over; for the studies checked, unresolved V genes explain less than half of this, and the remainder is unexplained. V, J and clone size reflect that table, while D and trimming were determined from the DNA. The sample data list about 150,000 clones, and about three quarters of these were observed just once. Clones ranked in the top ten supply roughly 1.4% of the sample.

Source material: PBMCs. This chain joins TRBV7-2 to TRBJ2-5; a tentative D call is TRBD1 (5 bases match). The source of this sequence is a woman aged 25 to 39 in good health and CMV-seropositive. The nucleotide sequence reads TGTGCCAGCAGCTTAGCAAGGGGCGAGACCCAGTACTTC. It translates as CASSLARGETQYF.